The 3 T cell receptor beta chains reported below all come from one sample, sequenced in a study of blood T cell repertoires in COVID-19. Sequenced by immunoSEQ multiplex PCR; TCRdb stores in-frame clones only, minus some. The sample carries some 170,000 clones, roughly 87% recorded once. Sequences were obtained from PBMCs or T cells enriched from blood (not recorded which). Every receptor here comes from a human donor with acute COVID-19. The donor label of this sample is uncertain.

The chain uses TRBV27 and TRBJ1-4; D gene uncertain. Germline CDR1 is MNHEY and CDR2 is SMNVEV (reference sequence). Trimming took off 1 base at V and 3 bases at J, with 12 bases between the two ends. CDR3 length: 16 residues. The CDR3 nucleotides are TGTGCCAGCAGTTTATTGAGTTGGAGTTCTAATGAAAAACTGTTTTTT. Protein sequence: CASSLLSWSSNEKLFF. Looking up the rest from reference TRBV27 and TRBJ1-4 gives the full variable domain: EAQVTQNPRYLITVTGKKLTVTCSQNMNHEYMSWYRQDPGLGLRQIYYSMNVEVTDKGDVPEGYKVSRKEKRNFPLILESPSPNQTSLYFCASSLLSWSSNEKLFFGSGTQLSVL.

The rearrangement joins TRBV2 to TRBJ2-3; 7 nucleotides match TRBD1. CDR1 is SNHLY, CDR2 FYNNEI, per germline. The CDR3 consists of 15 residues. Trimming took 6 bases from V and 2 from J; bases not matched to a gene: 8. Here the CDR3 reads CASSPTGIPTDTQYF. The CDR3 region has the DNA TGTGCCAGCAGCCCGACAGGGATCCCCACAGATACGCAGTATTTT.

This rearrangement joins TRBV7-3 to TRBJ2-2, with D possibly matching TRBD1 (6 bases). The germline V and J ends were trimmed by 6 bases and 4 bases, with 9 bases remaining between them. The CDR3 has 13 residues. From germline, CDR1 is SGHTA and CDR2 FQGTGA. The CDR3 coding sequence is TGTGCCAGCAGGGGGGCAGGCACCGGGGAGCTGTTTTTT. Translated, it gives CASRGAGTGELFF.